The T cell receptor (beta chain) under discussion was sequenced for a study of cytomegalovirus exposure and HLA in healthy donors. The study's findings and limits: In vitro testing confirmed three CMV-associated chains as specific for CMV antigens. A later analysis, which compared TCR beta chains of equal frequency, found the HLA-associated ones more clonally expanded.

PCR was performed using 60 Vbeta and 13 Jbeta primers. The protocol was immunoSEQ multiplex PCR, while the TCRdb copy is restricted to in-frame clones and leaves out a portion. Of roughly 200,000 clones in the sample, over 75% were seen once. As for this clone: Its antigen is unidentified.

The CDR3 length is 16 residues. The V gene end was trimmed by 5 bases and the J gene end by 6 bases; junction bases not matched to a gene: 15. Germline lookup yields CDR1 MDHEN and CDR2 SYDVKM. This clonotype was sampled from a woman between 50 and 59 years old in good health and CMV-seronegative. The sequenced sample was PBMCs. V usage is TRBV28 and J usage is TRBJ1-1; TRBD1 matches at 7 bases. CDR3 bases: TGTGCCAGCAGTCTGGGACAGATAGTGGCAGGCGCTGAAGCTTTCTTT. This codes for CASSLGQIVAGAEAFF.